The clone carrying this T cell receptor beta chain was recorded many times. Antigen: not known. V was cut by 0 bases and J by 0 bases, with 6 bases left in between. The CDR3 sequence is 15 residues long. This sample is drawn from a study of T cells in Graves' hyperthyroidism and ophthalmopathy. The study's findings and limits: Blood shared most expanded thyroid clonotypes above 0.001.

The investigators amplified TCR beta CDR3 regions from RNA transcripts. During a first-round RT-PCR of the TCR CDR3, the HTBI primer set was used. TCRdb reprocessed the multiplex PCR reads with MiXCR, giving one entry per CDR3 protein. The sample includes approximately 430,000 distinct CDR3 sequences, 15% to 19% of them seen just once. The sequencing sample was made of blood. This TCR was sampled from a woman aged 18-35 years with Graves' hyperthyroidism. This chain joins TRBV12-3 or TRBV12-4 and TRBJ2-1, with D unresolved. CDR3 region: CASSLAGYSYNEQFF. CDR3 in DNA: TGTGCCAGCAGTTTAGCAGGATACTCCTACAATGAGCAGTTCTTC.